This TCR beta chain was recorded in a study of cytomegalovirus exposure and HLA in healthy donors. This clone was detected once. The trim removed 6 bases at V and 1 base at J, leaving 8 bases unmatched. This CDR3 is 15 amino acids long. CDR1 and CDR2 (germline): MNHNS, SASEGT. PCR involved 60 Vbeta and 13 Jbeta primers. Only in-frame clones appear in the TCRdb table, and some are missing; sequencing was by immunoSEQ multiplex PCR. The data contain about 56,000 clones, roughly 80% of them singletons. The V call is TRBV6-1, the J call TRBJ1-1, with 7 bases matching TRBD1. What was sequenced was PBMCs. The clonotype comes from a man aged 40-49 years in good health and CMV-seronegative. This chain's CDR3 is CASRPTTGRNTEAFF. CDR3 DNA: TGTGCCAGCAGGCCGACGACAGGGAGGAACACTGAAGCTTTCTTT.